Listed below are T cell receptor beta chains from one sample, sequenced in a study of shared clonotypes between healthy human individuals. The repertoire was sequenced with immunoSEQ multiplex PCR; TCRdb's copy has only in-frame clones and lacks some. The sample has 150,000 to 200,000 clones, 60% to 75% seen once. The sequencing sample was made of memory CD4+ T cells sorted from blood. The receptors originated from a man younger than 40 in good health. The CDR3 runs from the conserved cysteine through the conserved F or W. The D gene is left open where the match is weak. Clone size is shown for a subset of rows, as once, few, many or a class of expanded clone.

v_call: TRBV27; d_call: -; j_call: TRBJ2-7; clone_size: -; cdr3_aa: CASSSPQGLIPYEQYF; cdr3_nt: TGTGCCAGCAGTTCCCCCCAGGGGTTAATCCCTTACGAGCAGTACTTC
v_call: TRBV18; d_call: TRBD2; j_call: TRBJ2-5; clone_size: few; cdr3_aa: CASSPGLAGVETQYF; cdr3_nt: TGTGCCAGCTCACCCGGACTAGCGGGAGTAGAGACCCAGTACTTC
v_call: TRBV2; d_call: -; j_call: TRBJ2-7; clone_size: -; cdr3_aa: CASRRQVRYEQYF; cdr3_nt: TGTGCCAGCAGGCGGCAGGTCCGATACGAGCAGTACTTC
v_call: TRBV7-8; d_call: TRBD1; j_call: TRBJ2-6; clone_size: -; cdr3_aa: CASSPLARQGAYGANVLTF; cdr3_nt: TGTGCCAGCAGCCCTCTAGCCCGACAGGGGGCTTATGGGGCCAACGTCCTGACTTTC
v_call: TRBV7-9; d_call: TRBD2; j_call: TRBJ2-1; clone_size: -; cdr3_aa: CASSPSGVGTSVSDEQFF; cdr3_nt: TGTGCCAGCAGCCCGAGCGGGGTTGGGACTAGCGTTTCCGACGAGCAGTTCTTC
v_call: TRBV7-2; d_call: TRBD1; j_call: TRBJ2-7; clone_size: -; cdr3_aa: CASSREAGQGYEQYF; cdr3_nt: TGTGCCAGCAGCCGCGAGGCGGGACAGGGTTACGAGCAGTACTTC
v_call: TRBV5-4; d_call: -; j_call: TRBJ1-1; clone_size: -; cdr3_aa: CASSEGQRQALEAFF; cdr3_nt: TGTGCCAGCAGCGAAGGACAGCGACAAGCTTTAGAAGCTTTCTTT
v_call: TRBV30; d_call: -; j_call: TRBJ1-3; clone_size: few; cdr3_aa: CAWTWDRDTIYF; cdr3_nt: TGTGCCTGGACTTGGGACCGTGACACCATATATTTT
v_call: TRBV28; d_call: TRBD1; j_call: TRBJ1-5; clone_size: -; cdr3_aa: CASSSSYIGQGVQPQHF; cdr3_nt: TGTGCCAGCAGTTCCTCGTATATAGGTCAGGGGGTACAGCCCCAGCATTTT
v_call: TRBV5-4; d_call: -; j_call: TRBJ1-2; clone_size: few; cdr3_aa: CASSPQGSVNYGYTF; cdr3_nt: TGTGCCAGCAGCCCCCAGGGTTCGGTAAACTATGGCTACACCTTC
v_call: TRBV18; d_call: -; j_call: TRBJ2-1; clone_size: -; cdr3_aa: CASSPLGEFQFF; cdr3_nt: TGTGCCAGCTCACCACTTGGGGAGTTCCAGTTCTTC
v_call: TRBV5-5; d_call: -; j_call: TRBJ1-5; clone_size: -; cdr3_aa: CASSLEPNRVQPQHF; cdr3_nt: TGTGCCAGCAGCTTGGAACCTAATCGTGTACAGCCCCAGCATTTT
v_call: TRBV28; d_call: -; j_call: TRBJ2-3; clone_size: -; cdr3_aa: CASSFDSTDTQYF; cdr3_nt: TGTGCCAGCAGTTTTGACTCCACAGATACGCAGTATTTT
v_call: TRBV27; d_call: -; j_call: TRBJ2-1; clone_size: few; cdr3_aa: CASMVRAASSYNEQFF; cdr3_nt: TGTGCCAGCATGGTTCGGGCGGCTAGCTCCTACAATGAGCAGTTCTTC
v_call: TRBV5-1; d_call: -; j_call: TRBJ2-5; clone_size: -; cdr3_aa: CASSLGTAQETQYF; cdr3_nt: TGCGCCAGCAGCTTGGGAACTGCCCAAGAGACCCAGTACTTC
v_call: TRBV6-5; d_call: TRBD2; j_call: TRBJ2-5; clone_size: -; cdr3_aa: CASSYTGLVGETQYF; cdr3_nt: TGTGCCAGCAGTTACACGGGACTAGTTGGAGAGACCCAGTACTTC
v_call: TRBV10-3; d_call: -; j_call: TRBJ2-1; clone_size: -; cdr3_aa: CAISDGDLAYNEQFF; cdr3_nt: TGTGCCATCAGTGATGGCGACTTAGCATACAATGAGCAGTTCTTC
v_call: TRBV28; d_call: -; j_call: TRBJ1-2; clone_size: once; cdr3_aa: CASTYQRAYGYTF; cdr3_nt: TGTGCCAGCACCTATCAGCGAGCCTATGGCTACACCTTC
v_call: TRBV5-6; d_call: -; j_call: TRBJ2-7; clone_size: -; cdr3_aa: CASSFMELYEQYF; cdr3_nt: TGTGCCAGCAGCTTCATGGAGCTCTACGAGCAGTACTTC
v_call: TRBV5-1; d_call: -; j_call: TRBJ1-2; clone_size: -; cdr3_aa: CASSLEGSHYGYTF; cdr3_nt: TGCGCCAGCAGCTTGGAGGGGAGCCACTATGGCTACACCTTC
v_call: TRBV5-4; d_call: -; j_call: TRBJ2-3; clone_size: -; cdr3_aa: CASSLSGAAGPNTQYF; cdr3_nt: TGTGCCAGCAGCTTATCGGGGGCTGCCGGCCCGAATACGCAGTATTTT
v_call: TRBV19; d_call: -; j_call: TRBJ2-1; clone_size: few; cdr3_aa: CASGSRGNEQFF; cdr3_nt: TGTGCCAGTGGAAGTAGGGGCAATGAGCAGTTCTTC
v_call: TRBV5-1; d_call: TRBD2; j_call: TRBJ2-1; clone_size: once; cdr3_aa: CASKLERGTFEQFF; cdr3_nt: TGCGCCAGCAAATTGGAGCGGGGGACGTTTGAGCAGTTCTTC
v_call: TRBV10-3; d_call: TRBD1; j_call: TRBJ2-7; clone_size: -; cdr3_aa: CAISDKPGQASYEQYF; cdr3_nt: TGTGCCATCAGTGATAAACCGGGACAGGCCTCCTACGAGCAGTACTTC
v_call: TRBV7-2; d_call: -; j_call: TRBJ1-2; clone_size: -; cdr3_aa: CASSLRFPNYGYTF; cdr3_nt: TGTGCCAGCAGCTTAAGGTTCCCTAACTATGGCTACACCTTC
v_call: TRBV10-1; d_call: TRBD2; j_call: TRBJ2-3; clone_size: -; cdr3_aa: CASSDTSGSTDTQYF; cdr3_nt: TGCGCCAGCAGCGATACTAGCGGGAGCACAGATACGCAGTATTTT
v_call: TRBV29-1; d_call: TRBD2; j_call: TRBJ2-1; clone_size: -; cdr3_aa: CSGSGSGEQFF; cdr3_nt: TGCAGCGGGAGCGGGAGCGGTGAGCAGTTCTTC
v_call: TRBV28; d_call: -; j_call: TRBJ1-5; clone_size: -; cdr3_aa: CASSSSLRPQHF; cdr3_nt: TGTGCCAGCAGTTCCTCCCTCAGGCCCCAGCATTTT
v_call: TRBV6-1; d_call: -; j_call: TRBJ2-7; clone_size: -; cdr3_aa: CASSEAQDYEQYF; cdr3_nt: TGTGCCAGCAGTGAAGCACAGGACTACGAGCAGTACTTC
v_call: TRBV19; d_call: TRBD1; j_call: TRBJ2-1; clone_size: -; cdr3_aa: CASSRDREGNEQFF; cdr3_nt: TGTGCCAGTAGTCGGGACAGGGAGGGGAATGAGCAGTTCTTC
v_call: TRBV25-1; d_call: TRBD1; j_call: TRBJ2-2; clone_size: -; cdr3_aa: CASLGQANTGELFF; cdr3_nt: TGTGCCAGCCTGGGACAGGCGAACACCGGGGAGCTGTTTTTT
v_call: TRBV4-1; d_call: TRBD2; j_call: TRBJ2-1; clone_size: -; cdr3_aa: CASSLTTSGSHEQFF; cdr3_nt: TGCGCCAGCAGCCTCACGACTAGCGGGAGCCATGAGCAGTTCTTC
v_call: TRBV14; d_call: -; j_call: TRBJ1-1; clone_size: -; cdr3_aa: CASSQDPNTEAFF; cdr3_nt: TGTGCCAGCAGCCAAGACCCGAACACTGAAGCTTTCTTT
v_call: TRBV10-3; d_call: TRBD2; j_call: TRBJ2-1; clone_size: -; cdr3_aa: CAISEPSLASGGSNEQFF; cdr3_nt: TGTGCCATCAGTGAGCCTTCCCTTGCCAGCGGGGGATCTAATGAGCAGTTCTTC
v_call: TRBV2; d_call: -; j_call: TRBJ2-5; clone_size: once; cdr3_aa: CASSLLVTETQYF; cdr3_nt: TGTGCCAGCAGTTTACTAGTGACAGAGACCCAGTACTTC
v_call: TRBV7-8; d_call: -; j_call: TRBJ2-5; clone_size: many; cdr3_aa: CASSGPGQETQYF; cdr3_nt: TGTGCCAGCAGCGGGCCAGGTCAAGAGACCCAGTACTTC
v_call: TRBV2; d_call: -; j_call: TRBJ2-1; clone_size: -; cdr3_aa: CASSDQGYEQFF; cdr3_nt: TGTGCCAGCAGTGATCAAGGTTATGAGCAGTTCTTC
v_call: TRBV4-3; d_call: TRBD2; j_call: TRBJ2-7; clone_size: -; cdr3_aa: CASSQSGTSGTYEQYF; cdr3_nt: TGCGCCAGCAGCCAGTCCGGGACTAGCGGAACCTACGAGCAGTACTTC
v_call: TRBV10-3; d_call: -; j_call: TRBJ1-4; clone_size: once; cdr3_aa: CAISEDRNEKLFF; cdr3_nt: TGTGCCATCAGTGAGGATAGGAATGAAAAACTGTTTTTT
v_call: TRBV2; d_call: -; j_call: TRBJ1-5; clone_size: -; cdr3_aa: CATSFGRTDQPQHF; cdr3_nt: TGTGCCACCTCGTTCGGACGCACGGATCAGCCCCAGCATTTT
v_call: TRBV5-4; d_call: -; j_call: TRBJ1-2; clone_size: -; cdr3_aa: CASSSLLNYGYTF; cdr3_nt: TGTGCCAGCAGCTCTCTACTCAACTATGGCTACACCTTC
v_call: TRBV18; d_call: -; j_call: TRBJ1-5; clone_size: few; cdr3_aa: CASSLLDGQPQHF; cdr3_nt: TGTGCCAGCTCCCTCCTGGACGGTCAGCCCCAGCATTTT
v_call: TRBV9; d_call: TRBD1; j_call: TRBJ1-4; clone_size: -; cdr3_aa: CASSGGQEIDEKLFF; cdr3_nt: TGTGCCAGCAGCGGAGGACAGGAGATAGATGAAAAACTGTTTTTT
v_call: TRBV18; d_call: TRBD1; j_call: TRBJ2-3; clone_size: few; cdr3_aa: CASSQSTGHLDTQYF; cdr3_nt: TGTGCCAGCTCACAATCGACAGGGCATTTGGATACGCAGTATTTT
v_call: TRBV7-2; d_call: TRBD1; j_call: TRBJ2-2; clone_size: -; cdr3_aa: CASSLGQGTGELFF; cdr3_nt: TGTGCCAGCAGCTTAGGACAGGGCACCGGGGAGCTGTTTTTT
v_call: TRBV5-4; d_call: -; j_call: TRBJ2-7; clone_size: -; cdr3_aa: CASSLGRATGGEQYF; cdr3_nt: TGTGCCAGCAGCTTGGGTCGGGCTACTGGGGGCGAGCAGTACTTC
v_call: TRBV5-1; d_call: -; j_call: TRBJ2-4; clone_size: -; cdr3_aa: CASSFDRPGPGNIQYF; cdr3_nt: TGCGCCAGCAGCTTTGATCGTCCGGGCCCGGGAAACATTCAGTACTTC
v_call: TRBV6-1; d_call: -; j_call: TRBJ2-5; clone_size: -; cdr3_aa: CASSEAARGTQYF; cdr3_nt: TGTGCCAGCAGTGAAGCGGCCCGCGGGACCCAGTACTTC
v_call: TRBV19; d_call: -; j_call: TRBJ2-2; clone_size: -; cdr3_aa: CASRVTANTGELFF; cdr3_nt: TGTGCCAGTAGAGTTACAGCGAACACCGGGGAGCTGTTTTTT
v_call: TRBV7-2; d_call: -; j_call: TRBJ2-1; clone_size: -; cdr3_aa: CASSPGTVGGQFF; cdr3_nt: TGTGCCAGCAGCCCGGGTACTGTGGGAGGGCAGTTCTTC
v_call: TRBV9; d_call: -; j_call: TRBJ2-3; clone_size: -; cdr3_aa: CASSQTGDTQYF; cdr3_nt: TGTGCCAGCAGCCAAACCGGAGATACGCAGTATTTT
v_call: TRBV10-2; d_call: -; j_call: TRBJ2-2; clone_size: -; cdr3_aa: CASIGPTNTGELFF; cdr3_nt: TGCGCCAGCATTGGACCCACGAACACCGGGGAGCTGTTTTTT
v_call: TRBV5-1; d_call: -; j_call: TRBJ2-3; clone_size: -; cdr3_aa: CASSRGLGQFTDTQYF; cdr3_nt: TGCGCCAGCAGCCGCGGCCTTGGGCAGTTCACAGATACGCAGTATTTT
v_call: TRBV27; d_call: TRBD2; j_call: TRBJ2-7; clone_size: -; cdr3_aa: CASSLWASGIHEQYF; cdr3_nt: TGTGCCAGCAGTTTATGGGCTAGCGGGATCCACGAGCAGTACTTC
v_call: TRBV13; d_call: TRBD2; j_call: TRBJ2-3; clone_size: -; cdr3_aa: CASSIRTSGSTDTQYF; cdr3_nt: TGTGCCAGCAGCATCCGGACTAGCGGAAGCACAGATACGCAGTATTTT
v_call: TRBV7-8; d_call: -; j_call: TRBJ2-5; clone_size: few; cdr3_aa: CASSPGRLETQYF; cdr3_nt: TGTGCCAGCAGCCCGGGACGCCTGGAGACCCAGTACTTC
v_call: TRBV10-2; d_call: -; j_call: TRBJ2-4; clone_size: few; cdr3_aa: CASSEGASYIRIQYF; cdr3_nt: TGCGCCAGCAGTGAAGGGGCGTCCTATATTAGGATTCAGTACTTC